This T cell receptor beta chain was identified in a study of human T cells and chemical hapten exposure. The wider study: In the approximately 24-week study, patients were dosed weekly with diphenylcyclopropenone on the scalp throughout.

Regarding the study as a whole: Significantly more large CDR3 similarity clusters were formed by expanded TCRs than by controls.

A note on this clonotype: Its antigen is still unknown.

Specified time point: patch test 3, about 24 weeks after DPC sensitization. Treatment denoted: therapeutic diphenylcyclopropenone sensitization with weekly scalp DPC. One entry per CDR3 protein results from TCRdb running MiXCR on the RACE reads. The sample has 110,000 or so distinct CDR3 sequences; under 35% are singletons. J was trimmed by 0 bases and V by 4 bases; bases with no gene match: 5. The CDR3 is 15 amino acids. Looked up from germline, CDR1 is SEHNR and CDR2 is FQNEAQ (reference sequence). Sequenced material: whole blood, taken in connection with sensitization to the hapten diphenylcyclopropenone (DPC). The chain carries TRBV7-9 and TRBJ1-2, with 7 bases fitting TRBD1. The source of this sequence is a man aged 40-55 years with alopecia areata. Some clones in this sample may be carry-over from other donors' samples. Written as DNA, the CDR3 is TGTGCCAGCAGCTCCAGGGGGGCGGCTAACTATGGCTACACCTTC. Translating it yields CASSSRGAANYGYTF. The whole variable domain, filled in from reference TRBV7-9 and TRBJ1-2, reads DTGVSQNPRHKITKRGQNVTFRCDPISEHNRLYWYRQTLGQGPEFLTYFQNEAQLEKSRLLSDRFSAERPKGSFSTLEIQRTEQGDSAMYLCASSSRGAANYGYTFGSGTRLTVV.